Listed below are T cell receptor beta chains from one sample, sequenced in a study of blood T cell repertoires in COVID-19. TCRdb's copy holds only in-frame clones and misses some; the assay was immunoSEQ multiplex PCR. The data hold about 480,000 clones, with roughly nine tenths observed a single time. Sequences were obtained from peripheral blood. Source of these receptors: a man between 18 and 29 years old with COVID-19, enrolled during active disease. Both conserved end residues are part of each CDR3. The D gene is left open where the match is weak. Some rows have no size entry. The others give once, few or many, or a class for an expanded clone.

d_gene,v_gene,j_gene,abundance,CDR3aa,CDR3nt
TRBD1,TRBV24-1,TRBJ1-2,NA,CATAPGQGPYGYTF,TGTGCCACCGCACCGGGACAGGGCCCCTATGGCTACACCTTC
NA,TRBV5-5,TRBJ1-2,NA,CASSLGGSLWRGYTF,TGTGCCAGCAGCTTGGGAGGCAGCCTCTGGCGAGGCTACACCTTC
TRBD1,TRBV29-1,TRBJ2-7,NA,CSGRDRSYEQYF,TGCAGCGGCCGGGACAGGAGTTACGAGCAGTACTTC
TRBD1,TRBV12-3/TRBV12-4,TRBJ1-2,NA,CASSTGADGYTF,TGTGCCAGCAGCACAGGGGCTGACGGCTACACCTTC
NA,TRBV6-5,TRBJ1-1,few,CASSLLGTEAFF,TGTGCCAGCAGTCTCCTAGGCACTGAAGCTTTCTTT
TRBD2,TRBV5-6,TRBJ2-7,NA,CASSLGGTSPSLNEQYF,TGTGCCAGCAGCTTGGGCGGGACTAGTCCCTCCCTTAACGAGCAGTACTTC
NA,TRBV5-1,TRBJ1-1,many,CASSCPGSFSEAFF,TGCGCCAGCAGCTGCCCAGGGTCATTTTCTGAAGCTTTCTTT
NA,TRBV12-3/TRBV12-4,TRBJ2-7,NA,CASSLDRYEQYF,TGTGCCAGCAGTTTAGATCGTTACGAGCAGTACTTC
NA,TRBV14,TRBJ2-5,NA,CASSQLSEETQYF,TGTGCCAGCAGCCAACTGTCAGAAGAGACCCAGTACTTC
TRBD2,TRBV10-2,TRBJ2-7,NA,CASSEALADFEQYF,TGCGCCAGCAGTGAGGCCCTAGCGGATTTCGAGCAGTACTTC
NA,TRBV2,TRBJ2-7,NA,CASGRTIANEQYF,TGTGCCAGCGGTCGGACTATAGCCAACGAGCAGTACTTC
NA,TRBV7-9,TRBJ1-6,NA,CASSLRRGRRDSPLHF,TGTGCCAGCAGCTTAAGGAGGGGCAGGCGAGATTCACCCCTCCACTTT
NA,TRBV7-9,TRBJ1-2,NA,CASSPDSGHTF,TGTGCCAGCAGCCCAGACAGTGGCCACACCTTC
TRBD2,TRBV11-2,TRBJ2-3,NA,CASSLNDYGSGGTDTQYF,TGTGCCAGCAGCTTAAATGATTACGGGAGCGGGGGCACAGATACGCAGTATTTT
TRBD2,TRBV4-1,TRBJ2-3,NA,CASSQDGGGTDTQYF,TGCGCCAGCAGCCAAGATGGGGGGGGCACAGATACGCAGTATTTT
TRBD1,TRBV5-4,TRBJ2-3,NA,CASSPPGQPIPSSTDTQYF,TGTGCCAGCAGCCCACCGGGACAGCCCATTCCTTCTAGCACAGATACGCAGTATTTT
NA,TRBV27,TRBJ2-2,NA,CASQSRFGRRELFF,TGTGCCAGCCAAAGCAGGTTTGGGCGTCGGGAGCTGTTTTTT
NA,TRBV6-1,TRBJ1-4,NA,CASSELGEKLFF,TGTGCCAGCAGTGAATTGGGCGAAAAACTGTTTTTT
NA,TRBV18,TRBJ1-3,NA,CASSPDTNSGNTIYF,TGTGCCAGCTCACCGGACACGAACTCTGGAAACACCATATATTTT
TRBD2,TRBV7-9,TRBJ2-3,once,CASSLPTSGRATDTQYF,TGTGCCAGCAGCTTACCTACTAGCGGGAGGGCCACAGATACGCAGTATTTT
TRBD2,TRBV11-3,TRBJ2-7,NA,CASSFATGLAGGISKQYF,TGTGCCAGCAGCTTCGCTACTGGACTAGCGGGAGGGATATCCAAGCAGTACTTC
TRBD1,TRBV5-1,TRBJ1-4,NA,CASSRDRPTNEKLFF,TGCGCCAGCAGCAGGGACAGACCAACTAATGAAAAACTGTTTTTT
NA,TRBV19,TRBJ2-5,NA,CASSIGGTRGGETQYF,TGTGCCAGTAGTATAGGAGGGACCAGGGGTGGGGAGACCCAGTACTTC
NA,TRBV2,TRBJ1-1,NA,CASSGIGRGSAFF,TGTGCCAGCAGTGGTATCGGCAGGGGATCTGCTTTCTTT
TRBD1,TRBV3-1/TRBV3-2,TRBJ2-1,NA,CASSYDAGTGLNEQFF,TGTGCCAGCAGCTACGATGCCGGGACAGGGTTAAATGAGCAGTTCTTC
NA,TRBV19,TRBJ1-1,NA,CASSIRNTEAFF,TGTGCCAGTAGTATCCGGAACACTGAAGCTTTCTTT
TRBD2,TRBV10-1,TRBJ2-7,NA,CASSKETSGKGYEQYF,TGCGCCAGCAGTAAAGAGACTAGCGGGAAAGGGTACGAGCAGTACTTC
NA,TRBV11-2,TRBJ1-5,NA,CASSLGSGQPQHF,TGTGCCAGCAGCTTAGGAAGCGGGCAGCCCCAGCATTTT
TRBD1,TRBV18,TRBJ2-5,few,CASSPPGQYQETQYF,TGTGCCAGCTCACCACCGGGACAGTATCAAGAGACCCAGTACTTC
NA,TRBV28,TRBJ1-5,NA,CASSFSIDQPQHF,TGTGCCAGCAGTTTTAGTATCGATCAGCCCCAGCATTTT
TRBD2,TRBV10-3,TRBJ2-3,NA,CAISELPSGGPPRTDTQYF,TGTGCCATCAGTGAATTGCCTAGCGGGGGGCCCCCCCGGACAGATACGCAGTATTTT
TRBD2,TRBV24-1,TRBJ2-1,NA,CATSAGLAGGRNEQFF,TGTGCCACCAGTGCTGGACTAGCGGGAGGGAGGAATGAGCAGTTCTTC
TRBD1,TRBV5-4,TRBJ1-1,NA,CASSSTETGGTEAFF,TGTGCCAGCAGTTCAACCGAGACAGGGGGCACTGAAGCTTTCTTT
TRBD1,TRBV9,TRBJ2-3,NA,CASSVGQVTDTQYF,TGTGCCAGCAGCGTGGGACAGGTAACAGATACGCAGTATTTT
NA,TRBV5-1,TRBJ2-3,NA,CASSFLGGQDTQYF,TGCGCCAGCAGCTTTTTGGGGGGACAGGATACGCAGTATTTT
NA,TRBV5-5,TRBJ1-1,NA,CASSPRGRTEAFF,TGTGCCAGCAGCCCGAGAGGGAGGACTGAAGCTTTCTTT
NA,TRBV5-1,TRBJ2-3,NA,CASSLGGSTDTQYF,TGCGCCAGCAGCTTGGGGGGCAGCACAGATACGCAGTATTTT
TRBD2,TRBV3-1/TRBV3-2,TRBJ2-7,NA,CASSPSGGLYEQYF,TGTGCCAGCAGCCCTAGCGGGGGCCTTTACGAGCAGTACTTC
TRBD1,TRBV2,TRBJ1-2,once,CASSSDRETDYGYTF,TGTGCCAGCAGCAGCGACAGGGAAACGGACTATGGCTACACCTTC
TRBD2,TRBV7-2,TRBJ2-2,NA,CASSGRLAGGLNTGELFF,TGTGCCAGCAGCGGCCGACTAGCGGGAGGATTGAACACCGGGGAGCTGTTTTTT
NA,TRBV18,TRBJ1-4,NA,CASANRATNEKLFF,TGTGCCAGCGCCAACAGGGCAACTAATGAAAAACTGTTTTTT
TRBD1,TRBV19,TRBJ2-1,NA,CASSIVRQGAGNEQFF,TGTGCCAGTAGTATCGTCAGACAGGGGGCAGGCAATGAGCAGTTCTTC
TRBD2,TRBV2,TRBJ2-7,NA,CASKKREGTYEQYF,TGTGCCAGCAAAAAGAGGGAGGGTACCTACGAGCAGTACTTC
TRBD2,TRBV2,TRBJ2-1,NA,CASSDRTSGRVPYNEQFF,TGTGCCAGCAGTGACAGGACTAGCGGGAGGGTACCCTACAATGAGCAGTTCTTC
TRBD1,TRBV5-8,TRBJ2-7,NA,CASSSDREWEQYF,TGTGCCAGCAGCTCTGACAGGGAGTGGGAGCAGTACTTC
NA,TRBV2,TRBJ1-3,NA,CASSIQGGGNTIYF,TGTGCCAGCAGTATACAGGGCGGTGGAAACACCATATATTTT
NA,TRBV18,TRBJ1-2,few,CASSRGSGYTF,TGTGCCAGCTCAAGGGGGTCTGGCTACACCTTC
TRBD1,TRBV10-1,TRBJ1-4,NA,CASSPGQGAEKLFF,TGCGCCAGCAGCCCGGGACAGGGGGCTGAAAAACTGTTTTTT
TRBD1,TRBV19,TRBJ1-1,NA,CASSLQPGQSNTEAFF,TGTGCCAGTAGTCTACAACCGGGACAGTCGAACACTGAAGCTTTCTTT
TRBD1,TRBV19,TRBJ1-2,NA,CASNNRTGLNYGYTF,TGTGCCAGTAATAATAGGACAGGGTTGAACTATGGCTACACCTTC
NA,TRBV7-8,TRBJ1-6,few,CASSLGRRQPQSPLHF,TGTGCCAGCAGCTTAGGGAGGAGACAACCCCAATCACCCCTCCACTTT
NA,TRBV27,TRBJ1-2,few,CASRLSRGEGGYTF,TGTGCCAGTCGACTCTCTCGGGGGGAGGGTGGCTACACCTTC
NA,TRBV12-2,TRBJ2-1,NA,CASRGPGLAGGFEQFF,TGTGCAAGTCGCGGGCCGGGACTAGCGGGAGGATTTGAGCAGTTCTTC
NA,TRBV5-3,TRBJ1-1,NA,CAPDFTEAFF,TGTGCTCCGGACTTCACTGAAGCTTTCTTT
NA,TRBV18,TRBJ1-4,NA,CASSPYRETNEKLFF,TGTGCCAGCTCACCCTACAGGGAGACTAATGAAAAACTGTTTTTT
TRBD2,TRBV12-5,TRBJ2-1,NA,CASGLVLGGVNEQFF,TGTGCTAGTGGTTTGGTACTCGGGGGGGTAAATGAGCAGTTCTTC
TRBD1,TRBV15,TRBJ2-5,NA,CATSARQGWATQYF,TGTGCCACCAGCGCTCGACAGGGGTGGGCGACCCAGTACTTC
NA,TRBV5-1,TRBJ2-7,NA,CASSPPSVTYEQYF,TGCGCCAGCAGTCCCCCGAGTGTTACCTACGAGCAGTACTTC
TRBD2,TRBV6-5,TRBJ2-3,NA,CASSYSGGDDTQYF,TGTGCCAGCAGTTACTCGGGGGGGGATGATACGCAGTATTTT
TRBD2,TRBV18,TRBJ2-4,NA,CASSPLGGDKNIQYF,TGTGCCAGCTCACCACTGGGAGGGGATAAAAACATTCAGTACTTC